The 29 T cell receptor beta chains reported below all come from one sample, sequenced in a study of control samples from healthy donors and cancer patients. TCRdb's table, derived via immunoSEQ multiplex PCR, lists solely in-frame clones and lacks some. The sample records some 64,000 clones, 90% being singletons. The specimen sequenced was PBMCs. These receptors were taken from a woman between 50 and 59 years old with colorectal cancer.

The chain links TRBV5-1 to TRBJ2-3, with a tentative D call TRBD1 (6 bases). Looked up from germline, CDR1 is SGHRS and CDR2 is YFSETQ. The CDR3 loop spans 15 amino acids. Trimming removed 2 bases from V and 2 bases from J, with 12 bases in between. CDR3 region: CASSLSGADTDTQYF. The CDR3 nucleotides are TGCGCCAGCAGCTTATCAGGGGCGGACACAGATACGCAGTATTTT.

The CDR3 DNA follows: TGTGCCAGCAGCCAAGTGGGGTTGCGCTACGAGCAGTACTTC. Its translation is CASSQVGLRYEQYF. The V call is TRBV7-2, the J call TRBJ2-7; D not certain. V was cut by 5 bases and J by 3 bases, with 14 bases left in between. This CDR3 spans 14 amino acids. In germline, CDR1 is SGHTA, CDR2 FQGNSA.

Details on this clone: Sequence at one end of the junction differs from germline and may be a read error. Different DNA sequences within this sample yield the same CDR3. The CDR3 bases are TGTGCTAGTGGGTTGGGGCGCGGGACTAGCGGGGGGGCTTACTACAATGAGCAGTTCTTC. Protein sequence: CASGLGRGTSGGAYYNEQFF. The chain joins TRBV12-5 to TRBJ2-1; 16 nucleotides agree with TRBD2. The CDR3 spans 20 residues. Per the germline V gene, CDR1 is LGHNT and CDR2 is FRNRAP.

The gene calls are TRBV19 and TRBJ1-1, with 8 bases lining up with TRBD1. Germline loops: CDR1 LNHDA, CDR2 SQIVND (reference sequence). V dropped 6 bases and J dropped 1; count of bases not matched to a gene: 19. This CDR3 contains 19 residues. The CDR3 region has the DNA TGTGCCAGTAGCGGACTTACCTACGGGACAGGTAGATCGAACACTGAAGCTTTCTTT. It is translated as CASSGLTYGTGRSNTEAFF.

V and J are TRBV20-1 and TRBJ2-3; D is undetermined. Germline-derived CDR1 and CDR2 are DFQATT and SNEGSKA (reference sequence). Trimming stripped 3 bases from V and 6 bases from J, with 13 bases between. The length of the CDR3 is 13 residues. Written as DNA, the CDR3 is TGCAGTGCTAGTCTCCAGCCGGCGGATACGCAGTATTTT. Its protein product is CSASLQPADTQYF.

The V call is TRBV18, the J call TRBJ1-1; D gene ambiguous. With 3 bases removed from V and 1 base from J, the gap between germline ends came to 15 bases. This CDR3 is built from 16 residues. The germline V gene encodes CDR1 KGHSH and CDR2 LQKENI. The CDR3 is CASSPNAGNQNTEAFF. The CDR3 coding sequence is TGTGCCAGCTCACCTAACGCCGGTAACCAGAACACTGAAGCTTTCTTT.

The chain links TRBV6-5 to TRBJ2-3; TRBD2 aligns across 7 bases. With 10 bases clipped from V and 0 bases from J, the junction kept 7 bases outside the gene matches. The CDR3 length is 14 residues. Germline V gives CDR1 MNHEY, CDR2 SVGAGI. CDR3 DNA: TGTGCCACCCGGTATAGCGGGAGCACAGATACGCAGTATTTT. Translated, it gives CATRYSGSTDTQYF.

V usage is TRBV28 and J usage is TRBJ2-2, with D perhaps assigned TRBD1 or TRBD2 (6 bases each). Germline V gene lookup returns CDR1 MDHEN and CDR2 SYDVKM. With 2 bases removed from V and 0 bases from J, the gap between germline ends came to 25 bases. The CDR3 spans 21 residues. CDR3 loop: CASSLGGLGAGPTANTGELFF. CDR3 DNA sequence: TGTGCCAGCAGTTTAGGGGGGCTCGGCGCCGGTCCGACCGCGAACACCGGGGAGCTGTTTTTT. Based on the CDR3 plus reference TRBV28 and TRBJ2-2, the full variable domain is DVKVTQSSRYLVKRTGEKVFLECVQDMDHENMFWYRQDPGLGLRLIYFSYDVKMKEKGDIPEGYSVSREKKERFSLILESASTNQTSMYLCASSLGGLGAGPTANTGELFFGEGSRLTVL.

This chain's CDR3 is CSATGTGGFNTEAFF. CDR3 DNA: TGCAGCGCAACCGGGACAGGGGGCTTTAACACTGAAGCTTTCTTT. The J gene is TRBJ1-1, the V gene TRBV29-1, with 12 bases identical to TRBD1. V was pared by 7 bases and J by 2 bases, with 8 bases of the junction left unmatched. The CDR3 runs 15 residues. Germline loops: CDR1 SQVTM, CDR2 ANQGSEA.

The rearrangement uses TRBV6-1 and TRBJ2-5; TRBD1 is a possible D gene (6 bases). This CDR3 is built from 15 residues. Germline V gene sequence: CDR1 MNHNS, CDR2 SASEGT. Trimming took 2 bases from V and 2 from J, leaving 12 bases between them. CDR3 in amino acids: CASSESGQRQETQYF. CDR3 coding DNA: TGTGCCAGCAGTGAATCCGGACAGAGACAAGAGACCCAGTACTTC.

The chain employs TRBV27 and TRBJ1-5; D remains unclear. The CDR3 loop spans 13 amino acids. The V gene lost 2 bases and the J gene lost 4 bases, with 6 bases spanning the gap. Germline CDR1 and CDR2: MNHEY and SMNVEV (reference sequence). The chain's CDR3 is CASSLNRNQPQHF. CDR3 sequence (DNA): TGTGCCAGCAGTTTAAACAGAAATCAGCCCCAGCATTTT.

The chain has TRBV6-6 and TRBJ1-2, with D possibly being TRBD1 (6 bases). Germline lookup yields CDR1 MNHNY and CDR2 SVGAGI (reference sequence). This CDR3 has 15 residues. V shed 4 bases and J shed 6 bases, with 18 bases lying between them. This chain's CDR3 is CASSSAGGQLHGYTF. The CDR3 DNA sequence: TGTGCCAGCAGTTCGGCGGGGGGGCAGCTACATGGCTACACCTTC.

The chain is built from TRBV10-3 and TRBJ1-1, with D tentatively TRBD1 (6 bases). The germline V and J ends were trimmed by 6 bases and 4 bases, with 18 bases remaining between them. Germline V lookup: CDR1 ENHRY, CDR2 SYGVKD. This CDR3 is built from 15 residues. The CDR3, as DNA: TGTGCCATCAGGCCCTACAGGGACCAACCCACTGAAGCTTTCTTT. The encoded protein is CAIRPYRDQPTEAFF.

This clone was counted once. The V gene is TRBV9, the J gene TRBJ1-1; D is unresolved. Trimming pared 4 bases from V and 1 base from J, leaving 17 bases between. The CDR3 consists of 16 residues. Germline V lookup: CDR1 SGDLS, CDR2 YYNGEE. This chain's CDR3 is CASSFLPTGSNTEAFF. CDR3 nucleotide sequence: TGTGCCAGCAGCTTCCTCCCGACGGGCTCGAACACTGAAGCTTTCTTT.

The chain combines TRBV2 with TRBJ1-4; D gene unclear. Germline V gene sequence: CDR1 SNHLY, CDR2 FYNNEI. The CDR3 is made up of 15 amino acids. Trimming stripped 6 bases from V and 0 bases from J, with 11 bases between. CDR3 in amino acids: CASRRTDATNEKLFF. Here the CDR3 DNA reads TGTGCCAGCAGAAGAACAGACGCAACTAATGAAAAACTGTTTTTT.

CDR3 sequence reads: CASSLGTGTDTQYF. CDR3 sequence (DNA): TGTGCCAGCAGTCTGGGGACAGGGACAGATACGCAGTATTTT. The chain uses TRBV27 and TRBJ2-3; 9 positions match TRBD1. The CDR3 is 14 residues long. With 5 bases clipped from V and 3 bases from J, the junction kept 3 bases outside the gene matches. The germline V gene has CDR1 MNHEY and CDR2 SMNVEV (reference sequence).

The chain links TRBV21-1 to TRBJ2-4; TRBD2, as called in the table, went unchecked against the DNA. TRBV21-1 is assigned pseudogene status. This CDR3 is built from 15 residues. The CDR3 bases are TGTGCCAGCAGCAAGACTGTAGTAGCCAAAAACATTCAGTACTTC. It encodes CASSKTVVAKNIQYF.

The chain has TRBV18 and TRBJ1-3; a weak D match, TRBD1 (6 bases). The germline V gene encodes CDR1 KGHSH and CDR2 LQKENI. The CDR3 is 14 amino acids. V was shortened by 5 bases and J by 4 bases, with 12 bases between the two germline ends. The CDR3 here is CASSTYREGNTIYF. DNA for the CDR3: TGTGCCAGCTCAACCTACAGGGAGGGAAACACCATATATTTT.

The rearrangement joins TRBV11-2 to TRBJ1-2; unclear D gene. Trimming removed 1 base at V and 7 bases at J, with 4 bases between. The CDR3 runs to 11 residues. Germline-derived CDR1 and CDR2 are SGHAT and FQNNGV. CDR3 sequence: CASSLGGGYTF. The CDR3 coding sequence is TGTGCCAGCAGCTTAGGAGGTGGCTACACCTTC.

This CDR3 is CASSIAAGAGDTQYF. CDR3 nucleotides: TGTGCCAGTAGTATAGCAGCGGGAGCGGGGGATACGCAGTATTTT. The gene calls are TRBV19 and TRBJ2-3; 8 bases agree with TRBD2. The germline V gene has CDR1 LNHDA and CDR2 SQIVND (reference sequence). The CDR3 loop spans 15 amino acids. Trimming took 1 base from V and 6 from J; bases not matched to a gene: 6.

This chain joins TRBV7-9 and TRBJ2-7, with D possibly being TRBD2 (6 bases). This CDR3 contains 14 residues. Per the germline V gene, CDR1 is SEHNR and CDR2 is FQNEAQ (reference sequence). The V and J ends lost 2 bases and 2 bases respectively, with 10 bases between them. The CDR3 bases are TGTGCCAGCAGCTTAAGCGGGCACCCCTACGAGCAGTACTTC. Its protein product is CASSLSGHPYEQYF.

The CDR3, as DNA: TGTGCCAGCAAGACGAGCACCGGGAACACTGAAGCTTTCTTT. This codes for CASKTSTGNTEAFF. The rearrangement links TRBV6-5 to TRBJ1-1; D gene unclear. V was pared by 7 bases and J by 1 base, with 13 bases between. The CDR3 totals 14 residues. Germline assignment: CDR1 MNHEY and CDR2 SVGAGI.

This chain connects TRBV6-5 to TRBJ1-2; weak D call: TRBD1 (6 bases). The CDR3 is 14 residues long. Trimming took off 6 bases at V and 8 bases at J, with 19 bases between the two ends. Germline V CDR1 and CDR2: MNHEY, SVGAGI. As DNA, the CDR3 is TGTGCCAGCAGACGCTCCAGTACAGGGCTAGGCTACACCTTC. Protein: CASRRSSTGLGYTF.

The chain couples TRBV5-1 to TRBJ2-2; 10 bases are shared with TRBD1. CDR1 and CDR2 (germline): SGHRS, YFSETQ. This CDR3 is built from 16 residues. V gave up 4 bases and J gave up 3 bases; unmatched junction bases: 6. CDR3 protein: CASSRSGTGDTGELFF. The CDR3 DNA is TGCGCCAGCAGCAGATCCGGGACAGGGGACACCGGGGAGCTGTTTTTT.

The V call is TRBV10-3, the J call TRBJ1-1; 8 bases agree with TRBD1. Germline lookup yields CDR1 ENHRY and CDR2 SYGVKD. With 2 bases clipped from V and 5 bases from J, the junction kept 1 base outside the gene matches. CDR3 size: 13 residues. The CDR3 nucleotides are TGTGCCATCAGTGAGCAGGGGGCGACTGAAGCTTTCTTT. Its translation is CAISEQGATEAFF.

This clone was seen a few times. This chain uses TRBV4-1 with TRBJ2-1, with 14 bases that match TRBD2. Trimming removed 2 bases from V and 6 bases from J; junction bases left unmatched: 15. Germline CDR1 reads MGHRA; CDR2 reads YSYEKL. This CDR3 comprises 20 residues. The CDR3 reads CASSQRVLKTGTSGSNEQFF. In DNA, the CDR3 is TGCGCCAGCAGCCAAAGGGTATTAAAAACAGGGACTAGCGGGAGCAATGAGCAGTTCTTC.

V usage is TRBV5-1 and J usage is TRBJ1-1, with 7 bases aligning to TRBD1. The CDR3 consists of 16 residues. The V and J ends lost 6 bases and 0 bases, in that order; junction bases with no gene match: 11. Germline CDR1 SGHRS, CDR2 YFSETQ. In nucleotides, the CDR3 is TGCGCCAGCACCCGCAGCTGGGACAGCGTGAACACTGAAGCTTTCTTT. It encodes CASTRSWDSVNTEAFF.

The chain recombines TRBV7-3 with TRBJ2-3; a weak D match, TRBD1 (6 bases). The CDR3 contains 15 residues. Germline V gene sequence: CDR1 SGHTA, CDR2 FQGTGA. The V and J ends lost 1 base and 4 bases respectively, with 12 bases between them. In DNA, the CDR3 is TGTGCCAGCAGCTTAAATCAGGGGTTGCCAGATACGCAGTATTTT. Its protein product is CASSLNQGLPDTQYF.

This chain uses TRBV18 with TRBJ2-1, with 11 bases fitting TRBD2. The CDR3 sequence is 16 residues long. J was trimmed by 7 bases and V by 5 bases; bases with no gene match: 10. Germline CDR1 is KGHSH and CDR2 is LQKENI. In DNA, the CDR3 is TGTGCCAGCTCAAGAGAGCTAGCGGGGGGATCTAATGAGCAGTTCTTC. Its protein product is CASSRELAGGSNEQFF. Variable domain in full (rest from reference TRBV18 and TRBJ2-1): NAGVMQNPRHLVRRRGQEARLRCSPMKGHSHVYWYRQLPEEGLKFMVYLQKENIIDESGMPKERFSAEFPKEGPSILRIQQVVRGDSAAYFCASSRELAGGSNEQFFGPGTRLTVL.